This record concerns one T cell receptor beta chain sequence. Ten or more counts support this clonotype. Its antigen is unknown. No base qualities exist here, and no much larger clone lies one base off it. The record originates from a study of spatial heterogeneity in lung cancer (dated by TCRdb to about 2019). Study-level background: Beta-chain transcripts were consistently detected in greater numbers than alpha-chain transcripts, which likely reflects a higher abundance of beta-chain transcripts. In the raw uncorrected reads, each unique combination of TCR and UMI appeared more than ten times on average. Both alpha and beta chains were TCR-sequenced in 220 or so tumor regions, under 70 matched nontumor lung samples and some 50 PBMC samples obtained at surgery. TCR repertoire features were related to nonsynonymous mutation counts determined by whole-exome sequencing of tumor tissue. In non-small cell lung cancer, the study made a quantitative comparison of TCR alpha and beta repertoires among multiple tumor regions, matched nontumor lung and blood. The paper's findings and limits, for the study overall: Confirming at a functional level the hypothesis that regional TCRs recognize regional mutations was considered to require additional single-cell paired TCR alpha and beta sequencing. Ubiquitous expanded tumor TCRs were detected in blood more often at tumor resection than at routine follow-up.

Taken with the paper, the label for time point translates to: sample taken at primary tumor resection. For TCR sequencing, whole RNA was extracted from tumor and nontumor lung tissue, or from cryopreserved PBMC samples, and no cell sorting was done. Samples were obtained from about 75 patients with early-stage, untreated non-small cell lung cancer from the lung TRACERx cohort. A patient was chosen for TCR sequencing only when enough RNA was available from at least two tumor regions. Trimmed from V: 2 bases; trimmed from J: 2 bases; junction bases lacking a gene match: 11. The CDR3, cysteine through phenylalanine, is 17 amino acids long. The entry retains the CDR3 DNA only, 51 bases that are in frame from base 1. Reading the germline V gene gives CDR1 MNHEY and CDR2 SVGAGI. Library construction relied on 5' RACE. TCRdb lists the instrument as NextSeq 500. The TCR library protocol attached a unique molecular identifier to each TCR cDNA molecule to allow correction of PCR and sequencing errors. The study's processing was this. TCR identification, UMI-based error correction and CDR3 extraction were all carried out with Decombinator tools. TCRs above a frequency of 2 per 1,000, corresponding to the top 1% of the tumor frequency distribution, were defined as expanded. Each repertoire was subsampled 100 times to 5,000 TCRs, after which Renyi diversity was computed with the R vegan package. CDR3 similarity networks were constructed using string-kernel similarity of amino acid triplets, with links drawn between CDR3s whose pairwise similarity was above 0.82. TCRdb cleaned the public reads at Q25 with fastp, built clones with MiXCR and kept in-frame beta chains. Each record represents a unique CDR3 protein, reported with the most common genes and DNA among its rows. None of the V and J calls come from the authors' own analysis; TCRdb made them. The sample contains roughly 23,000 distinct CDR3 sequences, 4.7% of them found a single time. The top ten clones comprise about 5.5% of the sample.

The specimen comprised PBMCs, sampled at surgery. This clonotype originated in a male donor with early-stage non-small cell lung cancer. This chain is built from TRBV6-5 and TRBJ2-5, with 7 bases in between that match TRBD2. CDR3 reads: CASSYPPGRGIQETQYF. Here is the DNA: TGTGCCAGCAGTTACCCACCTGGGCGGGGGATACAAGAGACCCAGTACTTC.